This T cell receptor (beta chain) was documented in a study of graft-versus-host responses after intestinal transplantation. Study summary: Grafts that recipients had were multivisceral, liver-intestinal, or isolated intestinal transplants. Following induction with anti-thymocyte globulin, all recipients were given tacrolimus and steroids for two to four years. Broader study findings: The highest levels of circulating GvH clones went along with early declines in HvG clones after transplant. GvH clones surfaced in recipient marrow, some emerging earlier in ileum or blood.

Some clones are missing from TCRdb's copy, which holds only in-frame ones; the method was immunoSEQ multiplex PCR. The sample records tens of thousands of clones, 90% being singletons. Comment on this clone: What it binds is not known.

Germline V gene data show CDR1 as SGHDN and CDR2 as FVKESK. The CDR3 loop spans 13 amino acids. With 2 bases removed from V and 4 bases from J, the gap between germline ends came to 8 bases. The material sequenced was unstimulated CD8+ T cells sorted from spleen or lymph node cells, taken before transplant. This clonotype originated in a human donor who was the organ donor for an intestinal transplant. The chain is built from TRBV14 and TRBJ1-1, with D uncertain. The CDR3 sequence: CASSQRESTEAFF. CDR3 in DNA: TGTGCCAGCAGCCAAAGGGAGAGCACTGAAGCTTTCTTT. Together with reference TRBV14 and TRBJ1-1, the CDR3 gives the full variable domain: EAGVTQFPSHSVIEKGQTVTLRCDPISGHDNLYWYRRVMGKEIKFLLHFVKESKQDESGMPNNRFLAERTGGTYSTLKVQPAELEDSGVYFCASSQRESTEAFFGQGTRLTVV.